This entry lists 30 T cell receptor beta chains sequenced from one sample in a study of T-cell memory formation after mild COVID-19. Each CDR3 protein gets one entry after TCRdb re-called the 5' RACE reads with MiXCR. The table shows 350,000 to 450,000 distinct CDR3 sequences, with roughly 20% occurring only once. The sequencing input was PBMCs or a T cell subset sorted from them (not recorded which). The receptor source for this set is an adult woman who had mild COVID-19 (a few samples of this study predate the infection). Cell type and time point are not known.

This rearrangement joins TRBV9 to TRBJ2-3; tentative D call: TRBD1 (5 bases). This CDR3 is built from 15 residues. With 0 bases removed from V and 3 bases from J, the gap between germline ends came to 11 bases. Germline assignment: CDR1 SGDLS and CDR2 YYNGEE. The CDR3 reads CASSVDPGSTDTQYF. The DNA of the CDR3 is TGTGCCAGCAGCGTAGATCCAGGGTCGACAGATACGCAGTATTTT.

This clonotype was counted between two and nine times. The chain carries TRBV6-1 and TRBJ2-1, with 7 bases lining up with TRBD1. Trimming at V came to 4 bases and at J to 5 bases, leaving 5 bases not matched to a gene. This CDR3 has 14 amino acids. The V gene's germline CDR1 is MNHNS and CDR2 SASEGT. The CDR3 here is CASSGQGFDNEQFF. The DNA of the CDR3 is TGTGCCAGCAGTGGACAGGGTTTCGACAATGAGCAGTTCTTC.

At least ten counts were recorded for this clonotype. The rearrangement joins TRBV9 to TRBJ2-6; the D gene could be TRBD1 or TRBD2 (5 bases each). With 2 bases removed from V and 0 bases from J, the gap between germline ends came to 12 bases. Germline lookup yields CDR1 SGDLS and CDR2 YYNGEE. The CDR3 runs to 17 residues. The CDR3 is CASSVRGTVSGANVLTF. DNA for the CDR3: TGTGCCAGCAGCGTGAGGGGAACGGTCTCTGGGGCCAACGTCCTGACTTTC.

This clonotype was counted at least ten times. The genes are TRBV29-1 and TRBJ1-1, with 7 nucleotides matching TRBD1. Germline V gives CDR1 SQVTM, CDR2 ANQGSEA. The CDR3 is 11 residues long. V shed 8 bases, J shed 4 bases, and the junction held 4 bases outside the gene matches. CDR3 sequence reads: CSPYRGTEAFF. CDR3 nucleotide sequence: TGCAGCCCATACAGGGGCACTGAAGCTTTCTTT.

This clonotype was recorded a few times. The chain combines TRBV7-2 with TRBJ2-7, with D perhaps assigned TRBD1 or TRBD2 (5 bases each). The CDR3 runs to 17 residues. The V gene's germline CDR1 is SGHTA and CDR2 FQGNSA. Trimming took 4 bases from V and 3 from J, leaving 22 bases between them. CDR3 DNA: TGTGCCAGCAGCTCACGACCGTACCCAGGGACCGTCTACGAGCAGTACTTC. Its protein product is CASSSRPYPGTVYEQYF.

This clonotype was picked up a small number of times. The V and J genes are TRBV20-1 and TRBJ2-7; weak D call: TRBD1 (6 bases). Germline CDR1 and CDR2: DFQATT and SNEGSKA (reference sequence). The CDR3 sequence is 12 residues long. Deletions cut 6 bases from V and 2 bases from J, with 11 bases between. The CDR3 DNA is TGCAGTGCCAAAGCAGGGGCCTACGAGCAGTACTTC. Encoded protein: CSAKAGAYEQYF.

Many counts were recorded for this clonotype. The CDR3 spells CSARDPLTPAGSRTDTQYF. In DNA form, the CDR3 reads TGCAGTGCTAGAGATCCCCTCACCCCAGCGGGGTCACGCACAGATACGCAGTATTTT. This chain uses TRBV20-1 with TRBJ2-3; 7 nucleotides match TRBD2. J gave up 1 base and V 0 bases, and 16 bases lay outside the gene matches. The length of the CDR3 is 19 residues. The germline V gene encodes CDR1 DFQATT and CDR2 SNEGSKA (reference sequence).

The chain uses TRBV12-3 or TRBV12-4 and TRBJ1-2; D possibly corresponds to TRBD1 (5 bases). This CDR3 is 15 amino acids long. Trimming took 6 bases from V and 3 from J, leaving 17 bases between them. The CDR3 here is CASSPAGGSYYGYTF. CDR3 nucleotides: TGTGCCAGCAGCCCGGCGGGGGGGAGCTACTATGGCTACACCTTC.

For the CDR3, the DNA is TGTGCCACCAGTGACACCAATTCACCCCTCCACTTT. The encoded protein is CATSDTNSPLHF. The genes are TRBV24-1 and TRBJ1-6; no definite D call. Germline V gene data show CDR1 as KGHDR and CDR2 as SFDVKD. CDR3 length: 12 amino acids. V was cut by 4 bases and J by 7 bases, with 4 bases left in between.

This chain joins TRBV9 and TRBJ2-7; D is unresolved. The CDR3 totals 15 residues. CDR1 SGDLS and CDR2 YYNGEE come from the germline V gene. V dropped 0 bases and J dropped 0 bases, with 10 bases sitting between them. The CDR3 DNA sequence: TGTGCCAGCAGCGTAGGGGGTGGAACCTCCTACGAGCAGTACTTC. Amino acids: CASSVGGGTSYEQYF. Supplemented by reference TRBV9 and TRBJ2-7, the full variable domain reads DSGVTQTPKHLITATGQRVTLRCSPRSGDLSVYWYQQSLDQGLQFLIQYYNGEERAKGNILERFSAQQFPDLHSELNLSSLELGDSALYFCASSVGGGTSYEQYFGPGTRLTVT.

J is TRBJ2-1 and V is TRBV12-3 or TRBV12-4, with D perhaps TRBD2 (6 bases). The germline V and J ends were trimmed by 5 bases and 5 bases, with 19 bases remaining between them. The CDR3 consists of 16 residues. The CDR3 bases are TGTGCCAGCAGTCAAATGTGGAGCGGGTACAACAATGAGCAGTTCTTC. Its protein product is CASSQMWSGYNNEQFF.

In this sample, this clonotype turned up a few times. The chain uses TRBV24-1 and TRBJ2-5; D is tentatively TRBD1 or TRBD2 (5 bases each). Germline V lookup: CDR1 KGHDR, CDR2 SFDVKD. The ends were cut back, 5 bases at V and 2 bases at J, with 14 bases in the middle. CDR3 length equals 15 residues. CDR3 residues: CATSGHGTVQETQYF. In nucleotides, the CDR3 is TGTGCCACCAGTGGCCACGGGACGGTGCAAGAGACCCAGTACTTC.

The V and J genes are TRBV7-9 and TRBJ2-5; TRBD1 agrees at 9 bases. V shed 5 bases, J shed 5 bases, and the junction held 9 bases outside the gene matches. The germline gives CDR1 SEHNR, CDR2 FQNEAQ (reference sequence). CDR3 length: 15 amino acids. The CDR3 DNA follows: TGTGCCAGCAGCACCTGGGACAGGGTAACTGAGACCCAGTACTTC. Encoded protein: CASSTWDRVTETQYF.

This clonotype was counted a few times. The J gene is TRBJ2-1, the V gene TRBV7-9; TRBD2 matches 7 bases. There are 12 residues in the CDR3. V trimming: 4 bases; J trimming: 12 bases; junction bases outside the gene matches: 6. CDR1 SEHNR and CDR2 FQNEAQ come from the germline V gene (reference sequence). The CDR3 is CASSWDYLGQFF. The DNA of the CDR3 is TGTGCCAGCAGCTGGGACTATCTGGGGCAGTTCTTC.

J is TRBJ2-7 and V is TRBV9, with 9 bases fitting TRBD2. Germline CDR1 reads SGDLS; CDR2 reads YYNGEE. This CDR3 has 16 residues. V dropped 4 bases and J dropped 0; count of bases not matched to a gene: 8. The CDR3 region has the DNA TGTGCCAGCAGCTCGAAACCTAGCGGGACCTCCTACGAGCAGTACTTC. Encoded protein: CASSSKPSGTSYEQYF.

The V call is TRBV10-3, the J call TRBJ2-3, with 14 nucleotides matching TRBD2. After removal of 6 bases from V and 1 base from J, the junction contained 0 bases not matched to a gene. CDR1 is ENHRY and CDR2 is SYGVKD in the germline V gene. The CDR3 sequence is 15 residues long. For the CDR3, the DNA is TGTGCCATCAGGGGACTAGCGGGAGGCACAGATACGCAGTATTTT. Translated, it gives CAIRGLAGGTDTQYF.

This clonotype was observed a few times. The V gene is TRBV5-5, the J gene TRBJ1-1, with TRBD1 identical over 7 bases. The CDR3 covers 16 residues. With 1 base clipped from V and 1 base from J, the junction kept 7 bases outside the gene matches. Germline CDR1 and CDR2: SGHKS and YYEKEE (reference sequence). The DNA of the CDR3 is TGTGCCAGCAGCTTGAACAGGGGCGCAAAGAACACTGAAGCTTTCTTT. This sequence encodes CASSLNRGAKNTEAFF.

This clonotype was detected many times. The chain couples TRBV23-1 to TRBJ2-5; 9 bases agree with TRBD1. TRBV23-1 is designated an ORF whose function remains uncertain. The CDR3 totals 17 residues. V shed 6 bases, J shed 1 base, and the junction held 12 bases outside the gene matches. The DNA of the CDR3 is TGCGCCAGCAGCCAAGGCCCGGGACAGGGTTCCCAAGAGACCCAGTACTTC. Translated: CASSQGPGQGSQETQYF.

The rearrangement links TRBV5-5 to TRBJ1-2, with D unclear. V was clipped by 0 bases and J by 0 bases, with 9 bases between them. Per the germline V gene, CDR1 is SGHKS and CDR2 is YYEKEE (reference sequence). CDR3 length: 15 amino acids. This CDR3 reads CASSLVLVANYGYTF. CDR3 in DNA: TGTGCCAGCAGCTTGGTTCTGGTAGCTAACTATGGCTACACCTTC. Together with reference TRBV5-5 and TRBJ1-2, the CDR3 gives the full variable domain: DAGVTQSPTHLIKTRGQQVTLRCSPISGHKSVSWYQQVLGQGPQFIFQYYEKEERGRGNFPDRFSARQFPNYSSELNVNALLLGDSALYLCASSLVLVANYGYTFGSGTRLTVV.

The V and J genes are TRBV12-3 or TRBV12-4 and TRBJ2-5, with 10 bases that match TRBD2. This CDR3 spans 17 amino acids. J gave up 5 bases and V 1 base, and 10 bases lay outside the gene matches. In nucleotides, the CDR3 is TGTGCCAGCAGTTTAGGCGGTGAGCGGGGGGGCCCGGAGACCCAGTACTTC. This codes for CASSLGGERGGPETQYF.

This clonotype was seen at least ten times. The chain carries TRBV20-1 and TRBJ1-6, with D unresolved. Trimming took 0 bases from V and 2 from J, leaving 14 bases between them. CDR1 and CDR2 (germline): DFQATT, SNEGSKA (reference sequence). CDR3 length equals 17 residues. The CDR3 DNA reads as TGCAGTGCTAGAGACCCCAGCACGAACGCCTATAATTCACCCCTCCACTTT. Residues: CSARDPSTNAYNSPLHF.

This clonotype was observed a handful of times. The rearrangement joins TRBV7-9 to TRBJ1-2; TRBD1 matches 7 bases. Losses at the gene ends were 5 bases for V and 4 bases for J; bases not matched to a gene: 10. The length of the CDR3 is 15 residues. Germline CDR1 reads SEHNR; CDR2 reads FQNEAQ (reference sequence). Here the CDR3 reads CASSQAGQLFYGYTF. The CDR3 DNA is TGTGCCAGCAGCCAGGCGGGACAGCTCTTCTATGGCTACACCTTC.

This clonotype was detected only a few times. This sequence joins TRBV11-2 and TRBJ2-5; 8 nucleotides agree with TRBD2. Germline V gene sequence: CDR1 SGHAT, CDR2 FQNNGV. V trimming: 5 bases; J trimming: 9 bases; junction bases outside the gene matches: 8. The CDR3 contains 13 residues. The CDR3: CASSLTTSEAQYF. The CDR3 coding sequence is TGTGCCAGCAGCCTAACGACTAGCGAGGCCCAGTACTTC. Looking up the rest from reference TRBV11-2 and TRBJ2-5 gives the full variable domain: EAGVAQSPRYKIIEKRQSVAFWCNPISGHATLYWYQQILGQGPKLLIQFQNNGVVDDSQLPKDRFSAERLKGVDSTLKIQPAKLEDSAVYLCASSLTTSEAQYFGPGTRLLVL.

J is TRBJ2-1 and V is TRBV27; TRBD2 matches 7 bases. The germline gives CDR1 MNHEY, CDR2 SMNVEV (reference sequence). There are 13 residues in the CDR3. J gave up 9 bases and V 7 bases, and 9 bases lay outside the gene matches. The chain's CDR3 is CASTRLATFEQFF. For the CDR3, the DNA is TGTGCCAGCACACGACTAGCCACCTTTGAGCAGTTCTTC.

The chain recombines TRBV7-3 with TRBJ2-7; the D is unclear. Looked up from germline, CDR1 is SGHTA and CDR2 is FQGTGA. Deletions cut 2 bases from V and 3 bases from J, with 14 bases between. This CDR3 is 15 amino acids long. CDR3 DNA: TGTGCCAGCAGCTTAGGGGTGGGTGTCAGCTACGAGCAGTACTTC. This translates into CASSLGVGVSYEQYF.

This clonotype was seen only a few times. V is TRBV5-1 and J is TRBJ1-1, with D perhaps TRBD1 (6 bases). In germline, CDR1 is SGHRS, CDR2 YFSETQ. The CDR3 spans 15 residues. Trimming cost V 4 bases and J 1 base, with 14 bases left between them. CDR3 amino acids: CASSPQTGQNTEAFF. The CDR3 bases are TGCGCCAGCAGCCCGCAAACAGGGCAGAACACTGAAGCTTTCTTT.

This clonotype showed up just a few times. The V call is TRBV5-1, the J call TRBJ2-1; 11 bases match TRBD2. The CDR3 sequence is 16 residues long. The V gene end was trimmed by 3 bases and the J gene end by 5 bases; junction bases not matched to a gene: 7. Germline V gene sequence: CDR1 SGHRS, CDR2 YFSETQ. The CDR3 region has the DNA TGCGCCAGCAGCTCTGGCAGGGGACTAGCGGACAATGAGCAGTTCTTC. This gives the protein CASSSGRGLADNEQFF.

V usage is TRBV24-1 and J usage is TRBJ2-2, with 7 bases fitting TRBD1. The CDR3 is made up of 16 amino acids. Germline CDR1 KGHDR, CDR2 SFDVKD. Trimming cost V 4 bases and J 2 bases; bases outside gene matches: 6. CDR3 sequence reads: CATSERTGVNTGELFF. CDR3 nucleotide sequence: TGTGCCACCAGTGAAAGGACAGGTGTTAACACCGGGGAGCTGTTTTTT.

Only a few counts were recorded for this clonotype. The chain employs TRBV12-3 or TRBV12-4 and TRBJ2-2; a possible D gene is TRBD1 (5 bases). The CDR3 loop spans 15 amino acids. Deletions cut 3 bases from V and 4 bases from J, with 12 bases between. The CDR3 DNA follows: TGTGCCAGCAGTTTGCAGGGTGGTGTCACCGGGGAGCTGTTTTTT. This encodes CASSLQGGVTGELFF.

This clonotype has just a few counts. The chain carries TRBV5-1 and TRBJ2-6; 8 nucleotides agree with TRBD2. Trimming removed 4 bases from V and 4 bases from J; junction bases left unmatched: 16. Germline lookup yields CDR1 SGHRS and CDR2 YFSETQ. The CDR3 extends over 19 amino acids. CDR3 loop: CASSQDVGREAVGANVLTF. CDR3 in DNA: TGCGCCAGCAGCCAGGATGTAGGGCGGGAGGCCGTAGGGGCCAACGTCCTGACTTTC.